This entry lists 6 T cell receptor beta chains sequenced from one sample in a study of blood T cell repertoires in COVID-19. Assay: immunoSEQ multiplex PCR; the TCRdb copy retains only in-frame clones and omits some. The sample carries approximately 390,000 clones, nearly 90% recorded once. What was sequenced was peripheral blood. The receptors were sampled from a man aged 18 to 29 with active or convalescent COVID-19.

The chain links TRBV7-8 to TRBJ2-5, with D tentatively TRBD2 (6 bases). CDR3 length: 15 amino acids. V was cut by 5 bases and J by 1 base, with 14 bases left in between. Germline V gene sequence: CDR1 SGHVS, CDR2 FQNEAQ. The CDR3 spells CASSRGGGIQETQYF. CDR3 DNA: TGTGCCAGCAGCCGTGGAGGAGGGATCCAAGAGACCCAGTACTTC.

The genes are TRBV13 and TRBJ1-2; 7 nucleotides align to TRBD1. Germline assignment: CDR1 PRHDT and CDR2 FYEKMQ (reference sequence). The V segment lost 3 bases and the J segment 8 bases; nucleotides outside the gene matches: 12. The CDR3 consists of 15 residues. CDR3 protein: CASSFYADRLKGYTF. The CDR3 nucleotides are TGTGCCAGCAGCTTCTATGCGGACAGGCTGAAGGGCTACACCTTC.

The chain employs TRBV5-1 and TRBJ2-3, with 11 positions matching TRBD2. Germline V gene lookup returns CDR1 SGHRS and CDR2 YFSETQ. With 2 bases clipped from V and 4 bases from J, the junction kept 6 bases outside the gene matches. The CDR3 length is 16 residues. This CDR3 is CASSFLAGGISDTQYF. CDR3 in DNA: TGCGCCAGCAGCTTCTTAGCGGGGGGGATTTCAGATACGCAGTATTTT.

This clone showed up just once. The chain carries TRBV4-2 and TRBJ2-7; TRBD1 agrees at 8 bases. The V gene's germline CDR1 is LGHNA and CDR2 YNFKEQ. V shed 4 bases, J shed 2 bases, and the junction held 7 bases outside the gene matches. This CDR3 spans 15 amino acids. CDR3 protein: CASSPRTGYAYEQYF. In nucleotides, the CDR3 is TGTGCCAGCAGCCCCCGGACAGGGTACGCCTACGAGCAGTACTTC.

A word on this clone: Sequence at one end of the junction differs from germline and may be a read error. This chain links TRBV7-7 with TRBJ2-2, with D unclear. Looked up from germline, CDR1 is SSHAT and CDR2 is FNYEAQ (reference sequence). CDR3 length: 14 amino acids. CDR3 in amino acids: CASSLGVNTGELFF. The CDR3 nucleotides read TGTGCTAGCAGCTTAGGAGTGAACACCGGGGAGCTGTTTTTT.

The chain combines TRBV12-3 or TRBV12-4 with TRBJ2-5; D not resolved. The CDR3 consists of 12 residues. V shed 2 bases and J shed 6 bases, with 7 bases lying between them. In nucleotides, the CDR3 is TGTGCCAGCAGTTTACAGAGGCAGACCCAGTACTTC. Translated: CASSLQRQTQYF.